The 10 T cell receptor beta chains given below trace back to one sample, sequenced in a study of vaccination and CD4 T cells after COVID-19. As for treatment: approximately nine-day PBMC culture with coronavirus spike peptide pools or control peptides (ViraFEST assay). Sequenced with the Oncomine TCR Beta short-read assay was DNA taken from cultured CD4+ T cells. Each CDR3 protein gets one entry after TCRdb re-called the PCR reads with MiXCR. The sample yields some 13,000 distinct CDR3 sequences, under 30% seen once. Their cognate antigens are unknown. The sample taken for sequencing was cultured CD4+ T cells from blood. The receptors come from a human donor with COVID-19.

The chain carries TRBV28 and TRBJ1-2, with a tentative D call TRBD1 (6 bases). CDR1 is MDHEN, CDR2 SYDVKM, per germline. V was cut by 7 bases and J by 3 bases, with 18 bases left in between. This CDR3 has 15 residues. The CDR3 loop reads CASTMGSTGHYGYTF. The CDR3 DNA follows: TGTGCCAGCACTATGGGGTCTACAGGGCACTATGGCTACACCTTC.

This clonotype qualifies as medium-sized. CDR3 sequence reads: CSARMGGQGNQPQHF. The CDR3 DNA reads as TGCAGTGCGCGGATGGGGGGACAGGGCAATCAGCCCCAGCATTTT. V and J are TRBV20-1 and TRBJ1-5; 8 bases match TRBD1. The CDR3 loop spans 15 amino acids. CDR1 DFQATT and CDR2 SNEGSKA come from the germline V gene (reference sequence). Germline trimming cut 6 bases from V and 2 bases from J; bases unmatched to any gene: 9.

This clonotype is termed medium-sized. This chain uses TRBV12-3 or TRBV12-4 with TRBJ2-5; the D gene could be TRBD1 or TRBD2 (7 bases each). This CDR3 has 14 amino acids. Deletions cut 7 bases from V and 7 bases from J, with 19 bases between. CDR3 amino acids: CASTPLDREGTQYF. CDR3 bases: TGTGCCAGCACACCTCTAGACAGGGAGGGGACCCAGTACTTC.

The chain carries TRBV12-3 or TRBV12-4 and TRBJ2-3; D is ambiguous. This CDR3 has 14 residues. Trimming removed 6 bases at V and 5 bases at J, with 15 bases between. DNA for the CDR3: TGTGCCAGCAGACGCCGCCTTGGGGTAGATACGCAGTATTTT. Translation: CASRRRLGVDTQYF.

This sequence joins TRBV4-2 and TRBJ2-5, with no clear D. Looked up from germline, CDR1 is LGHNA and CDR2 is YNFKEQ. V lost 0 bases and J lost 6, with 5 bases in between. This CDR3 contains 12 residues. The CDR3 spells CASSQDYQTQYF. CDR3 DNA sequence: TGTGCCAGCAGCCAAGACTACCAGACCCAGTACTTC.

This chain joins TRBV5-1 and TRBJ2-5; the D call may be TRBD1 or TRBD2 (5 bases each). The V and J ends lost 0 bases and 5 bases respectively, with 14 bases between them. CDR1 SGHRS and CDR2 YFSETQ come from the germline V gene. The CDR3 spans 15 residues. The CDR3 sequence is CASSLEPGRSETQYF. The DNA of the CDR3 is TGCGCCAGCAGCTTGGAACCGGGACGTTCGGAGACCCAGTACTTC.

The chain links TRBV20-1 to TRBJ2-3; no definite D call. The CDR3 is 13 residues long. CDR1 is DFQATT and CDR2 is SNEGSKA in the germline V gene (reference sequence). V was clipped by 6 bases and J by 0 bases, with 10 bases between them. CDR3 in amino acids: CSAHGASTDTQYF. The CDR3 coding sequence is TGCAGTGCCCACGGAGCTAGCACAGATACGCAGTATTTT.

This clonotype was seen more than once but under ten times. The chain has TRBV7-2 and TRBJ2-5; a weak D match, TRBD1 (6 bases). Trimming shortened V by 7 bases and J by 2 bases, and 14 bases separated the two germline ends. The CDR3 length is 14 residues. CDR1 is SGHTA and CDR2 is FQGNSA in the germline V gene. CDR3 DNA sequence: TGTGCCAGCAACCCAGGGGTTAGGCAAGAGACCCAGTACTTC. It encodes CASNPGVRQETQYF.

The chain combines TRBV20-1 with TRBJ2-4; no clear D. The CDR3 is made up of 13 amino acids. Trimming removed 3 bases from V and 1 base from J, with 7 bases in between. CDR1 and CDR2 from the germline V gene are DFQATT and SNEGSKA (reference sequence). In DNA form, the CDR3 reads TGCAGTGCTAGGGAAGACGCCAAAAACATTCAGTACTTC. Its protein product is CSAREDAKNIQYF.

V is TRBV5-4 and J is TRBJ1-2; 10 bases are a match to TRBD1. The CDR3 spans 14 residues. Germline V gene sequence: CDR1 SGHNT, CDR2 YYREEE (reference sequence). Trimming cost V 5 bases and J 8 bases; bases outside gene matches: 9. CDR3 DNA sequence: TGTGCCAGCAGGCAAGCCGGGACAGGGGAAGGCTACACCTTC. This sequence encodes CASRQAGTGEGYTF.